A single T cell receptor beta chain is shown here with its context. These data come from a study of blood T cell repertoires in COVID-19. Study as a whole: Specimens from acute and convalescent COVID-19 originated in the United States, Italy and Spain. PBMCs, B-cell-depleted T cells, or T cells were the source of the cDNA or gDNA that made up the material.

Study processing details: How many nucleated cells were present was estimated from reference gene primer amplification. TCRdb's copy holds only in-frame clones and misses some; the assay was immunoSEQ multiplex PCR. V and J calls and clone size come straight from that table; D and trimming were deduced from the DNA. The data contain approximately 33,000 clones, more than 85% of them singletons. V lost 3 bases, J lost 7 bases, and 3 bases stayed unmatched. The CDR3 loop spans 13 amino acids. The germline V gene encodes CDR1 SGHTA and CDR2 FQGTGA. The clonotype originates from a man in his 70s with acute or convalescent COVID-19. Sequenced: peripheral blood. The V call is TRBV7-3, the J call TRBJ1-1; 9 nucleotides agree with TRBD1. The CDR3 nucleotides read TGTGCCAGCAGCTTTGACAGGGGGTTTGAAGCTTTCTTT. Protein sequence: CASSFDRGFEAFF. The full variable domain, in which reference TRBV7-3 and TRBJ1-1 provide the parts outside the CDR3, is GAGVSQTPSNKVTEKGKYVELRCDPISGHTALYWYRQSLGQGPEFLIYFQGTGAADDSGLPNDRFFAVRPEGSVSTLKIQRTERGDSAVYLCASSFDRGFEAFFGQGTRLTVV.